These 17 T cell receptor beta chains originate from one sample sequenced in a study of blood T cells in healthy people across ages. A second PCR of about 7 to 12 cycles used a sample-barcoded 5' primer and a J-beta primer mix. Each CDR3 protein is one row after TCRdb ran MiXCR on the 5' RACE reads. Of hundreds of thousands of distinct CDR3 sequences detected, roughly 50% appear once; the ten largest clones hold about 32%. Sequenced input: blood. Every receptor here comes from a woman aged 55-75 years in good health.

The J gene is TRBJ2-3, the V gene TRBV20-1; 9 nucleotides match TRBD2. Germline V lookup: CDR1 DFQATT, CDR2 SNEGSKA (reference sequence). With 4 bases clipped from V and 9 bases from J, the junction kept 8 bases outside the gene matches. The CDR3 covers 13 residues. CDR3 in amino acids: CSAKPTSGGTQYF. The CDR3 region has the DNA TGCAGTGCTAAGCCGACTAGCGGAGGAACGCAGTATTTT.

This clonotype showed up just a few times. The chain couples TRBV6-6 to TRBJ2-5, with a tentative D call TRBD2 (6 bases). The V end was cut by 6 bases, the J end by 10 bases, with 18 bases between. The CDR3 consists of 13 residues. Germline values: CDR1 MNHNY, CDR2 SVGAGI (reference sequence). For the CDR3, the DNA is TGTGCCAGCAGCGGGACCCCGGAGGGCGACCAGTACTTC. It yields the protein CASSGTPEGDQYF.

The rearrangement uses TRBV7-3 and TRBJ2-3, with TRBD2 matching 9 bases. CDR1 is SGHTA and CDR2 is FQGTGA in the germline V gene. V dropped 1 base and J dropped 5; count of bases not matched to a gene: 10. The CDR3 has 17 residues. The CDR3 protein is CASSLMRAGGPGDTQYF. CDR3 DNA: TGTGCCAGCAGCTTAATGCGGGCGGGAGGGCCCGGAGATACGCAGTATTTT.

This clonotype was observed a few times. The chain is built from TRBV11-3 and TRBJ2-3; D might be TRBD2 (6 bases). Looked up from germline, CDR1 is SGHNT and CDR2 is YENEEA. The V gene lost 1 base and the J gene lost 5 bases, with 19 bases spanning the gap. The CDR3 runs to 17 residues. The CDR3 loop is CASSLGLEGGGRDTQYF. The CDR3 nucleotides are TGTGCCAGCAGCTTAGGATTGGAGGGCGGTGGGAGAGATACGCAGTATTTT. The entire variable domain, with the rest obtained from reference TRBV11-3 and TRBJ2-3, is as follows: EAGVVQSPRYKIIEKKQPVAFWCNPISGHNTLYWYLQNLGQGPELLIRYENEEAVDDSQLPKDRFSAERLKGVDSTLKIQPAELGDSAVYLCASSLGLEGGGRDTQYFGPGTRLTVL.

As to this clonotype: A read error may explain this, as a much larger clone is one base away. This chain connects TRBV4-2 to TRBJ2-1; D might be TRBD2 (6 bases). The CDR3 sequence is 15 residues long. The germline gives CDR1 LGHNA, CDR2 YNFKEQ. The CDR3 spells CANSLYATSGNEQFF. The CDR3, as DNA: TGTGCCAACAGCCTGTACGCTACAAGCGGGAATGAGCAGTTCTTC.

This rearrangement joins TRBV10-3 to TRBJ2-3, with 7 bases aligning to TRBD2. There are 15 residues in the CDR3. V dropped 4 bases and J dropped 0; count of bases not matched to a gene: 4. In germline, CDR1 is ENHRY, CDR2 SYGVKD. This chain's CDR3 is CAISVVGGSTDTQYF. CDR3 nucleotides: TGTGCCATCAGTGTTGTGGGAGGGAGCACAGATACGCAGTATTTT.

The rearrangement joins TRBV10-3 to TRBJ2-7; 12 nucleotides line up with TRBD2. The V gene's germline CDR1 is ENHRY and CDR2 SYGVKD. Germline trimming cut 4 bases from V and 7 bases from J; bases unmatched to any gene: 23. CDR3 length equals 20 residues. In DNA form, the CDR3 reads TGTGCCATCAGTGTGTCCGGACTAGCGGGACCTTCGAGCTCCTACAATGAGCAGTACTTC. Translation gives CAISVSGLAGPSSSYNEQYF.

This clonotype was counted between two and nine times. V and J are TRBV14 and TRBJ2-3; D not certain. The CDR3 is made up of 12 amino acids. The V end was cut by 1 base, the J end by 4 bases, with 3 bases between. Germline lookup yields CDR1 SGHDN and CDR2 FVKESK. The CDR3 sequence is CASSQVPDTQYF. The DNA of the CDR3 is TGTGCCAGCAGCCAAGTGCCAGATACGCAGTATTTT.

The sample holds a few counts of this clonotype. This chain's CDR3 is CAISEDVDTQYF. CDR3 DNA sequence: TGTGCCATCAGTGAGGATGTAGATACGCAGTATTTT. The gene calls are TRBV10-3 and TRBJ2-3; no reliable D call. The CDR3 is made up of 12 amino acids. Germline CDR1 ENHRY, CDR2 SYGVKD. V shed 2 bases and J shed 5 bases, with 5 bases lying between them.

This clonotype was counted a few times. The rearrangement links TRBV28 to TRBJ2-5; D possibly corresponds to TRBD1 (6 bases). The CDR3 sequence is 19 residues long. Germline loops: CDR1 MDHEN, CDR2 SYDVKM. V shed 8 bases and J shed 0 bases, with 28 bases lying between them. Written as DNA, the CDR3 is TGTGCCAGCGGCGTTATTTGGTCGAGGACAGCCTCGGACCAAGAGACCCAGTACTTC. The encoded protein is CASGVIWSRTASDQETQYF. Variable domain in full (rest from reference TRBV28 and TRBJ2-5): DVKVTQSSRYLVKRTGEKVFLECVQDMDHENMFWYRQDPGLGLRLIYFSYDVKMKEKGDIPEGYSVSREKKERFSLILESASTNQTSMYLCASGVIWSRTASDQETQYFGPGTRLLVL.

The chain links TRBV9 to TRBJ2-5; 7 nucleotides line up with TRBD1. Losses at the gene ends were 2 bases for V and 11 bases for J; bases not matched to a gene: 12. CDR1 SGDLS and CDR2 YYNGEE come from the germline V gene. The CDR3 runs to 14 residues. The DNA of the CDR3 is TGTGCCAGCAGCGTGACAGGGCGGATAGGGGAGCAGTACTTC. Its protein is CASSVTGRIGEQYF.

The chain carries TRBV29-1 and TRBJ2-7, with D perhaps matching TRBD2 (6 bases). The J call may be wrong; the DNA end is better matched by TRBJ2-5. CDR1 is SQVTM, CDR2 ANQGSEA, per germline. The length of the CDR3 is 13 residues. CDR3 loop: CSVERDFKETQYF. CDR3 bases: TGCAGCGTTGAAAGGGACTTCAAAGAGACCCAGTACTTC.

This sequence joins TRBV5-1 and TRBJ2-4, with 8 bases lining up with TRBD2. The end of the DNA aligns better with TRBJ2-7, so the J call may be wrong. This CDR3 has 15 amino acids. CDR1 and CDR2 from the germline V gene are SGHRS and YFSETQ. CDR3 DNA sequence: TGCGCCAGCAGCTTGGACCGGGAGGGCACGTACGAGCAGTACTTC. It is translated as CASSLDREGTYEQYF.

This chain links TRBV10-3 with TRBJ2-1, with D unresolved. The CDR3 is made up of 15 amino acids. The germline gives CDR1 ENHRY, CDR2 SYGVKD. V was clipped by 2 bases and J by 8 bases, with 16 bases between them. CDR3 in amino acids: CAISEPPVGVDEQFF. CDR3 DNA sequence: TGTGCCATCAGTGAGCCACCCGTAGGTGTCGATGAGCAGTTCTTC.

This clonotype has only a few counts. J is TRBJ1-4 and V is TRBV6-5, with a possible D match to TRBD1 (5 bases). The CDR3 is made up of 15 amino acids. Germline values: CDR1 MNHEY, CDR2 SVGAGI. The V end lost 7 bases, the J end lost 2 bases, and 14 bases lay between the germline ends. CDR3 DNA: TGTGCCAGCACCCGCGCGGGGGGGACTAATGAAAAACTGTTTTTT. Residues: CASTRAGGTNEKLFF.

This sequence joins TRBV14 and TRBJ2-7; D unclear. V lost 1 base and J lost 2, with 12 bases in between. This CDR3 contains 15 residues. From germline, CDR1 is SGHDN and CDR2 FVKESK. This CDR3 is CASSQVLGIPYEQYF. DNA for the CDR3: TGTGCCAGCAGCCAAGTTTTAGGGATCCCCTACGAGCAGTACTTC.

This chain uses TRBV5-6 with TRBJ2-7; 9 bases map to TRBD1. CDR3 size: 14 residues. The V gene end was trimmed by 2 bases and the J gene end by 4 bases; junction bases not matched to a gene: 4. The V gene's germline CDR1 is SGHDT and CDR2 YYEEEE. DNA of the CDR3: TGTGCCAGCAGCTTCGGGACAGGGCCTTACGAGCAGTACTTC. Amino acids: CASSFGTGPYEQYF.